This T cell receptor beta chain was recorded in a study of resident and recirculating memory T cells in vitiligo. Overall study results and limits: Vitiligo lesions lacked a unique dominant clone, and clonality varied.

Patients' lesions had not changed for the previous 6 months. Produced via immunoSEQ multiplex PCR; TCRdb's table is partial and in-frame only. The sample records 70,000 to 95,000 clones, 92% being singletons. There are 14 residues in the CDR3. Germline V lookup: CDR1 SNHLY, CDR2 FYNNEI. The ends were cut back, 6 bases at V and 3 bases at J, with 12 bases in the middle. About this clone itself: As yet, its antigen is unknown.

This clonotype originated in a male donor with vitiligo. The chain combines TRBV2 with TRBJ1-5, with D possibly TRBD1 on 5 matching bases. Source material: blood. Written as DNA, the CDR3 is TGTGCCAGCAGACAGGTTGGCGACAATCAGCCCCAGCATTTT. Its protein is CASRQVGDNQPQHF.